The 7 T cell receptor beta chains in this list originate from one sample, sequenced in a study of blood T cell repertoires in COVID-19. Repertoires were generated with immunoSEQ multiplex PCR, while TCRdb's copy carries only in-frame clones and drops some. The repertoire holds around 240,000 clones, with approximately 80% as singletons. The sample taken for sequencing was peripheral blood. The receptors shown here come from a woman between 35 and 50 years old who had recovered from COVID-19.

This rearrangement joins TRBV15 to TRBJ1-1; weak D call: TRBD1 (5 bases). Germline V gives CDR1 LNHNV, CDR2 YYDKDF (reference sequence). The V gene lost 2 bases and the J gene lost 0 bases, with 13 bases spanning the gap. The length of the CDR3 is 16 residues. The CDR3 region has the DNA TGTGCCACCAGCAGAATTACAGGTTCTATGAACACTGAAGCTTTCTTT. This sequence encodes CATSRITGSMNTEAFF.

V is TRBV21-1 and J is TRBJ1-2; TRBD1 is the table's D call and was not checked against the DNA. TRBV21-1 is a listed pseudogene. This CDR3 comprises 14 residues. The CDR3 loop is CASSKVPRGNGYTF. The CDR3, as DNA: TGTGCCAGCAGCAAAGTCCCCAGGGGGAATGGCTACACCTTC.

The chain combines TRBV14 with TRBJ2-5, with 9 bases fitting TRBD2. CDR3 length: 14 residues. V shed 5 bases, J shed 5 bases, and the junction held 6 bases outside the gene matches. CDR1 and CDR2 (germline): SGHDN, FVKESK. CDR3: CASSAGLARETQYF. The CDR3 nucleotides read TGTGCCAGCAGCGCGGGACTAGCTCGGGAGACCCAGTACTTC.

The rearrangement links TRBV9 to TRBJ2-1; TRBD1 matches at 8 bases. The CDR3 totals 15 residues. V was pared by 1 base and J by 8 bases, with 8 bases of the junction left unmatched. Germline V gives CDR1 SGDLS, CDR2 YYNGEE. The CDR3 is CASSVQGAGSDEQFF. CDR3 bases: TGTGCCAGCAGCGTACAGGGGGCTGGGTCCGATGAGCAGTTCTTC.

The V call is TRBV5-4, the J call TRBJ2-5, with 9 bases identical to TRBD1. CDR1 is SGHNT, CDR2 YYREEE, per germline (reference sequence). V lost 0 bases, J lost 4 bases, and 1 base stayed unmatched. This CDR3 has 14 amino acids. The CDR3: CASSLEGQGETQYF. CDR3 sequence (DNA): TGTGCCAGCAGCTTGGAGGGACAGGGAGAGACCCAGTACTTC. The full variable domain, completed using reference TRBV5-4 and TRBJ2-5, is ETGVTQSPTHLIKTRGQQVTLRCSSQSGHNTVSWYQQALGQGPQFIFQYYREEENGRGNFPPRFSGLQFPNYSSELNVNALELDDSALYLCASSLEGQGETQYFGPGTRLLVL.

The V call is TRBV5-1, the J call TRBJ2-5; D is perhaps TRBD2 (5 bases). Germline V gene sequence: CDR1 SGHRS, CDR2 YFSETQ. Trimming shortened V by 5 bases and J by 0 bases, and 14 bases separated the two germline ends. The CDR3 is 15 amino acids. The CDR3 DNA reads TGCGCCAGCAGTCCCCTTTCTAGCAACCAAGAGACCCAGTACTTC. It specifies CASSPLSSNQETQYF.

There are a few counts of this clone. The chain employs TRBV10-3 and TRBJ2-3; TRBD2 matches at 9 bases. The CDR3 is 16 residues long. The germline V gene encodes CDR1 ENHRY and CDR2 SYGVKD. With 4 bases clipped from V and 4 bases from J, the junction kept 9 bases outside the gene matches. The CDR3 nucleotides are TGTGCCATCAGTGTCTCGCTAGCGGGGATCCCAGATACGCAGTATTTT. Protein: CAISVSLAGIPDTQYF.